The 26 T cell receptor beta chains below were found in one sample sequenced in a study of T cell repertoires in cytomegalovirus infection. MiXCR, run by TCRdb on the reads, gives a single entry per CDR3 protein. The table shows 250,000 to 300,000 distinct CDR3 sequences, with under 30% occurring only once. Sequencing used PBMCs. The receptor source for this set is a human donor in good health (CMV status not recorded). Some clones in this sample may be carry-over from other donors' samples.

The chain has TRBV5-4 and TRBJ2-7; 10 bases are shared with TRBD1. The CDR3 covers 14 residues. The V gene end was trimmed by 2 bases and the J gene end by 6 bases; junction bases not matched to a gene: 5. Germline V gene sequence: CDR1 SGHNT, CDR2 YYREEE (reference sequence). The CDR3 DNA reads as TGTGCCAGCAGCTTTGACAGGGGGCAGAGCGAGCAGTACTTC. As protein: CASSFDRGQSEQYF. The full variable domain, rest sourced from reference TRBV5-4 and TRBJ2-7, is ETGVTQSPTHLIKTRGQQVTLRCSSQSGHNTVSWYQQALGQGPQFIFQYYREEENGRGNFPPRFSGLQFPNYSSELNVNALELDDSALYLCASSFDRGQSEQYFGPGTRLTVT.

The rearrangement uses TRBV7-9 and TRBJ2-7; the D gene is possibly TRBD1 (6 bases). Germline V gives CDR1 SEHNR, CDR2 FQNEAQ (reference sequence). V dropped 5 bases and J dropped 4 bases, with 18 bases sitting between them. The CDR3 totals 15 residues. The CDR3 DNA follows: TGTGCCAGCAGCCCGGGACACAAAAGGATTTACGAGCAGTACTTC. This encodes CASSPGHKRIYEQYF.

This clonotype was seen many times. The chain uses TRBV7-2 and TRBJ2-5; unclear D gene. The CDR3 is 13 residues long. Deletions cut 3 bases from V and 6 bases from J, with 11 bases between. Germline CDR1 is SGHTA and CDR2 is FQGNSA. In DNA form, the CDR3 reads TGTGCCAGCAGCTTTAATCTCGGCCAGACCCAGTACTTC. Translated: CASSFNLGQTQYF.

The chain links TRBV24-1 to TRBJ2-3, with D perhaps TRBD1 or TRBD2 (5 bases each). With 8 bases removed from V and 3 bases from J, the gap between germline ends came to 8 bases. The germline V gene has CDR1 KGHDR and CDR2 SFDVKD. CDR3 length equals 12 residues. The CDR3 DNA reads as TGTGCCACCACCGAGGGGACAGATACGCAGTATTTT. It encodes CATTEGTDTQYF.

The chain has TRBV7-2 and TRBJ2-3; the D is unclear. This CDR3 is 14 amino acids long. The V end was cut by 1 base, the J end by 3 bases, with 8 bases between. The germline gives CDR1 SGHTA, CDR2 FQGNSA. The CDR3, as DNA: TGTGCCAGCAGCTTAGTCATTTTAACAGATACGCAGTATTTT. It translates to CASSLVILTDTQYF.

The chain recombines TRBV10-3 with TRBJ2-7; no definite D call. Trimming cost V 2 bases and J 5 bases, with 13 bases left between them. The CDR3 length is 14 residues. Germline-derived CDR1 and CDR2 are ENHRY and SYGVKD. As DNA, the CDR3 is TGTGCCATCAGTGAGACCGCGAATATGGACGAGCAGTACTTC. Amino acid sequence: CAISETANMDEQYF.

This clonotype was observed a handful of times. V usage is TRBV29-1 and J usage is TRBJ1-5; 7 bases match TRBD1. CDR3 length: 13 amino acids. Trimming took 6 bases from V and 6 from J; bases not matched to a gene: 8. Germline CDR1 reads SQVTM; CDR2 reads ANQGSEA. The CDR3 sequence: CSVQGVVGQPQHF. The CDR3 DNA reads as TGCAGCGTCCAGGGGGTGGTTGGTCAGCCCCAGCATTTT.

V gene TRBV11-2 combines with J gene TRBJ2-1; D might be TRBD1 (6 bases). The CDR3 extends over 16 amino acids. From germline, CDR1 is SGHAT and CDR2 FQNNGV. Trimming took off 3 bases at V and 4 bases at J, with 16 bases between the two ends. CDR3 nucleotide sequence: TGTGCCAGCAGCTTTCCCCGCCGGACAGCGTACAATGAGCAGTTCTTC. Its protein is CASSFPRRTAYNEQFF.

This chain's CDR3 is CASSFSSTTYNEQFF. As DNA, the CDR3 is TGTGCCAGCAGCTTTTCATCGACAACCTACAATGAGCAGTTCTTC. V and J are TRBV5-5 and TRBJ2-1, with unresolved D. Germline CDR1 reads SGHKS; CDR2 reads YYEKEE (reference sequence). CDR3 length: 15 amino acids. Trimming took 2 bases from V and 2 from J, leaving 11 bases between them.

In its sample, this clonotype was seen a few times. The genes are TRBV19 and TRBJ2-2; no clear D. Germline loops: CDR1 LNHDA, CDR2 SQIVND (reference sequence). The CDR3 runs 14 residues. The V end lost 4 bases, the J end lost 2 bases, and 8 bases lay between the germline ends. This CDR3 reads CASSTAANTGELFF. CDR3 sequence (DNA): TGTGCCAGTAGTACGGCAGCCAACACCGGGGAGCTGTTTTTT.

This clonotype has a handful of counts. The chain couples TRBV6-2 or TRBV6-3 to TRBJ2-1; 15 bases line up with TRBD2. This CDR3 is 20 amino acids long. CDR1 is MNHEY and CDR2 is SVGEGT in the germline V gene. After removal of 5 bases from V and 0 bases from J, the junction contained 11 bases not matched to a gene. Here the CDR3 DNA reads TGTGCCAGCAGTGGAGCTATGGGACTAGCGGGGGGTAGCTCCTACAATGAGCAGTTCTTC. The encoded protein is CASSGAMGLAGGSSYNEQFF.

About this clonotype: With a much larger clone just one base away, this may be a read error. V and J are TRBV7-2 and TRBJ1-5; no clear D. Between the trimmed V and J ends, which lost 5 bases and 6 bases, there was a span of 17 bases. This CDR3 region has 15 residues. Germline loops: CDR1 SGHTA, CDR2 FQGNSA. The CDR3 spells CASSPSTKPGQPQHF. The DNA for the CDR3 is TGTGCCAGCAGCCCATCGACCAAACCAGGTCAGCCCCAGCATTTT.

This chain connects TRBV27 to TRBJ1-1; tentative D call: TRBD1 (5 bases). CDR1 and CDR2 from the germline V gene are MNHEY and SMNVEV (reference sequence). Trimming pared 2 bases from V and 1 base from J, leaving 8 bases between. The CDR3 is 14 amino acids. As DNA, the CDR3 is TGTGCCAGCAGTTTACGGGGCGAGAACACTGAAGCTTTCTTT. This codes for CASSLRGENTEAFF.

The chain links TRBV7-2 to TRBJ2-2; D is perhaps TRBD2 (6 bases). The V and J ends lost 5 bases and 1 base respectively, with 11 bases between them. CDR1 is SGHTA and CDR2 is FQGNSA in the germline V gene. CDR3 size: 15 residues. CDR3 DNA sequence: TGTGCCAGCAGCCCCCGAGCGGGGAACACCGGGGAGCTGTTTTTT. Translating gives CASSPRAGNTGELFF.

This clonotype was seen repeatedly, ten times or more. The rearrangement uses TRBV7-2 and TRBJ1-4, with 8 positions matching TRBD1. Unmatched junction bases numbered 4, after V lost 1 base and J lost 6 bases. The CDR3 is 15 amino acids. CDR1 is SGHTA, CDR2 FQGNSA, per germline. Here the CDR3 reads CASSLGTGGDEKLFF. CDR3 nucleotide sequence: TGTGCCAGCAGCTTAGGAACAGGGGGGGATGAAAAACTGTTTTTT.

This clonotype was seen more than once but under ten times. This chain joins TRBV23-1 and TRBJ2-7; the D call may be TRBD1 or TRBD2 (6 bases each). TRBV23-1 is known as an ORF, though its function is uncertain. V lost 7 bases, J lost 2 bases, and 9 bases lay in between. The CDR3 consists of 12 residues. In nucleotides, the CDR3 is TGCGCCAGCACAGGGGAGGCCTACGAGCAGTACTTC. It codes for CASTGEAYEQYF.

The table lists this clonotype with many counts. This sequence joins TRBV7-2 and TRBJ2-5, with 7 bases matching TRBD2. CDR3 size: 15 residues. With 4 bases clipped from V and 2 bases from J, the junction kept 7 bases outside the gene matches. Per the germline V gene, CDR1 is SGHTA and CDR2 is FQGNSA. The CDR3 nucleotides are TGTGCCAGCAGCTCTAGCCGAGCGGGACAAGAGACCCAGTACTTC. The encoded protein is CASSSSRAGQETQYF.

This clonotype was seen a handful of times. The chain is built from TRBV19 and TRBJ2-2, with 8 positions matching TRBD1. J lost 2 bases, V lost 3 bases, and 5 bases had no gene match. CDR1 and CDR2 (germline): LNHDA, SQIVND (reference sequence). This CDR3 is 16 amino acids long. The CDR3: CASSIPQGANTGELFF. The CDR3 nucleotides are TGTGCCAGTAGTATCCCCCAGGGGGCAAACACCGGGGAGCTGTTTTTT.

V gene TRBV7-6 combines with J gene TRBJ2-2; 10 bases line up with TRBD1. Looked up from germline, CDR1 is SGHVS and CDR2 is FNYEAQ. The CDR3 spans 15 residues. Germline trimming cut 6 bases from V and 6 bases from J; bases unmatched to any gene: 7. CDR3 in amino acids: CASSLGTGDPGELFF. CDR3 coding DNA: TGTGCCAGCAGTCTTGGGACAGGGGATCCCGGGGAGCTGTTTTTT.

This clonotype was seen a handful of times. The chain couples TRBV12-3 or TRBV12-4 to TRBJ2-1, with 14 positions matching TRBD2. The CDR3 runs 17 residues. J gave up 9 bases and V 4 bases, and 11 bases lay outside the gene matches. The CDR3 spells CASSSPGTSGRRIEQFF. DNA for the CDR3: TGTGCCAGCAGTTCGCCCGGGACTAGCGGGAGAAGGATTGAGCAGTTCTTC.

In this sample, this clonotype turned up many times. This sequence joins TRBV6-1 and TRBJ2-6; TRBD2 agrees at 11 bases. This CDR3 comprises 18 residues. Germline V gene data show CDR1 as MNHNS and CDR2 as SASEGT. V lost 4 bases to trimming and J lost 0 bases; unmatched junction nucleotides: 5. The CDR3 loop reads CASSGRLAGPSGANVLTF. As DNA, the CDR3 is TGTGCCAGCAGTGGAAGACTAGCGGGACCCTCTGGGGCCAACGTCCTGACTTTC.

This clonotype was counted ten times or more. V gene TRBV27 combines with J gene TRBJ2-1; D gene uncertain. This CDR3 contains 13 residues. The germline CDR1 and CDR2 sequences are MNHEY and SMNVEV (reference sequence). Trimming cost V 1 base and J 5 bases, with 6 bases left between them. The CDR3 nucleotides read TGTGCCAGCAGTTTATATGGGAACAATGAGCAGTTCTTC. This translates into CASSLYGNNEQFF.

This clonotype appeared a few times. The chain has TRBV24-1 and TRBJ2-7, with a tentative D call TRBD1 (7 bases). This CDR3 has 16 residues. Germline CDR1 KGHDR, CDR2 SFDVKD. Trimming pared 3 bases from V and 5 bases from J, leaving 19 bases between. The CDR3: CATSDPFLEGAHEQYF. In DNA, the CDR3 is TGTGCCACCAGTGATCCGTTTTTGGAGGGGGCTCACGAGCAGTACTTC.

This chain links TRBV15 with TRBJ1-2; 11 bases match TRBD1. The CDR3 contains 14 residues. Germline V gene sequence: CDR1 LNHNV, CDR2 YYDKDF (reference sequence). The J segment lost 7 bases and the V segment lost 1 base, leaving 2 bases of the junction unmatched. The CDR3 here is CATSRVDRGLGYTF. For the CDR3, the DNA is TGTGCCACCAGCAGAGTGGACAGGGGGCTTGGCTACACCTTC.

This clonotype was seen many times. J is TRBJ2-2 and V is TRBV7-9; tentative D call: TRBD2 (5 bases). Trimming stripped 7 bases from V and 1 base from J, with 13 bases between. The CDR3 is made up of 15 amino acids. The germline V gene encodes CDR1 SEHNR and CDR2 FQNEAQ (reference sequence). The CDR3 coding sequence is TGTGCCAGCACCCGCGGGCAGATGAACACCGGGGAGCTGTTTTTT. Its translation is CASTRGQMNTGELFF.

This clonotype appeared a few times. This rearrangement joins TRBV6-6 to TRBJ2-1; D is unresolved. Germline V gene data show CDR1 as MNHNY and CDR2 as SVGAGI (reference sequence). This CDR3 comprises 12 residues. V gave up 0 bases and J gave up 8 bases, with 5 bases separating them. The chain's CDR3 is CASSYSGHEQFF. CDR3 coding DNA: TGTGCCAGCAGTTACTCAGGGCATGAGCAGTTCTTC.